Below, 6 T cell receptor beta chains from the same sample are listed, as sequenced in a study of cytomegalovirus exposure and HLA in healthy donors. It was with 60 Vbeta and 13 Jbeta primers that the PCR ran. Libraries were prepared by immunoSEQ multiplex PCR; TCRdb keeps only in-frame clonotypes and omits some of them. The sample lists 100,000 to 150,000 clones; about four fifths were seen once. Sample: PBMCs. The source is a middle-aged woman in good health and CMV-seropositive.

The chain uses TRBV6-5 and TRBJ2-5, with 7 positions matching TRBD2. V lost 6 bases to trimming and J lost 5 bases; unmatched junction nucleotides: 12. Germline CDR1 reads MNHEY; CDR2 reads SVGAGI. The CDR3 loop spans 15 amino acids. CDR3 sequence reads: CASSLSAGVSETQYF. The CDR3 nucleotides are TGTGCCAGCAGCTTAAGCGCGGGAGTTAGTGAGACCCAGTACTTC.

V is TRBV7-9 and J is TRBJ2-7, with D tentatively TRBD1 (6 bases). CDR3 length equals 15 residues. V dropped 3 bases and J dropped 0 bases, with 12 bases sitting between them. Germline values: CDR1 SEHNR, CDR2 FQNEAQ (reference sequence). CDR3 loop: CASSFVQGSSYEQYF. The DNA for the CDR3 is TGTGCCAGCAGCTTTGTACAGGGAAGCTCCTACGAGCAGTACTTC.

The chain carries TRBV9 and TRBJ2-4; TRBD2 matches at 11 bases. This CDR3 is 15 amino acids long. Germline-derived CDR1 and CDR2 are SGDLS and YYNGEE. With V trimmed by 2 bases and J by 10 bases, 8 bases remained unmatched. This chain's CDR3 is CASSVLAGGDAIQYF. The CDR3 coding sequence is TGTGCCAGCAGCGTGTTAGCGGGAGGGGACGCAATTCAGTACTTC.

The CDR3 DNA is TGTGCCAGCAGTTACCTACTCGGACAGCACGAGCAGTACTTC. It encodes CASSYLLGQHEQYF. The rearrangement links TRBV6-5 to TRBJ2-7; the D gene is possibly TRBD1 (6 bases). The CDR3 consists of 14 residues. The ends were cut back, 2 bases at V and 5 bases at J, with 13 bases in the middle. The germline V gene encodes CDR1 MNHEY and CDR2 SVGAGI.

V gene TRBV30 combines with J gene TRBJ1-5, with a possible D match to TRBD1 (6 bases). Germline CDR1 GTSNPN, CDR2 SVGIG (reference sequence). The CDR3 covers 14 residues. With 2 bases removed from V and 7 bases from J, the gap between germline ends came to 15 bases. In DNA form, the CDR3 reads TGTGCCTGGAGTACAGGGCCTCCGGACCAGCCCCAGCATTTT. Its protein product is CAWSTGPPDQPQHF.

In this sample, this clone turned up once. The genes are TRBV6-1 and TRBJ1-2; 8 bases are shared with TRBD1. Trimming removed 2 bases from V and 8 bases from J; junction bases left unmatched: 19. In germline, CDR1 is MNHNS, CDR2 SASEGT. CDR3 size: 18 residues. The CDR3 sequence: CASSENSFWAGQVFGYTF. The CDR3 DNA is TGTGCCAGCAGTGAAAACTCCTTTTGGGCGGGACAGGTCTTCGGCTACACCTTC.